This TCR beta chain was sequenced in a study of blood T cells in healthy people across ages. In the study overall: T cells yielded about one barcoded beta molecule per two cells through template switching.

The CDR3 consists of 12 residues. CDR1 is DFQATT, CDR2 SNEGSKA, per germline (reference sequence). V was cut by 4 bases and J by 6 bases, with 9 bases left in between. A second PCR, run for about 6 to 11 cycles, used a sample-barcoded 5' primer plus a J-beta primer mix. TCRdb used MiXCR to reprocess the 5' RACE reads, holding one entry per CDR3 protein. The sample lists about 380,000 distinct CDR3 sequences; about 55% were seen once. The specimen was blood. This TCR came from a man in his fifties or sixties in good health. The chain is built from TRBV20-1 and TRBJ2-2; the D gene is possibly TRBD2 (5 bases). The chain's CDR3 is CSAIGSAGELFF. For the CDR3, the DNA is TGCAGTGCTATTGGTAGCGCCGGGGAGCTGTTTTTT.